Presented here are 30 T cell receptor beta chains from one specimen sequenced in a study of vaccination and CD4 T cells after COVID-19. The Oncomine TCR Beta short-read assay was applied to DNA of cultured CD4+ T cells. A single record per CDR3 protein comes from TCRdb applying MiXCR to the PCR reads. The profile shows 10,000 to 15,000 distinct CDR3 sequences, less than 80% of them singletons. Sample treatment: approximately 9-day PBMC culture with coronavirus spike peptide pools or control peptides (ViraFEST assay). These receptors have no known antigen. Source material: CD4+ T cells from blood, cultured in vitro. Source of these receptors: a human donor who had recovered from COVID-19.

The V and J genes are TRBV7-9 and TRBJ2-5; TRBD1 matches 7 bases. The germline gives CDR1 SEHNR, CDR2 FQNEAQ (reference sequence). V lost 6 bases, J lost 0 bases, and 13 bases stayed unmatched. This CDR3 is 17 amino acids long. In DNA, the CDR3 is TGTGCCAGCAGTATAAACAGGGGCCGCCTTAACCAAGAGACCCAGTACTTC. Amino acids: CASSINRGRLNQETQYF. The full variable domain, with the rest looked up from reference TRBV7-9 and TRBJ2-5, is DTGVSQNPRHKITKRGQNVTFRCDPISEHNRLYWYRQTLGQGPEFLTYFQNEAQLEKSRLLSDRFSAERPKGSFSTLEIQRTEQGDSAMYLCASSINRGRLNQETQYFGPGTRLLVL.

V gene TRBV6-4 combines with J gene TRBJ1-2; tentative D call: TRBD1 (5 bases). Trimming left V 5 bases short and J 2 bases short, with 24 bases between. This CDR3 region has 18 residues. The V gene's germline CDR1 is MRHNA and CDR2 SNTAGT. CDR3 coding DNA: TGTGCCAGCAGTCCAGACAGACTCCTCACACGTGGAAACTATGGCTACACCTTC. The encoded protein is CASSPDRLLTRGNYGYTF.

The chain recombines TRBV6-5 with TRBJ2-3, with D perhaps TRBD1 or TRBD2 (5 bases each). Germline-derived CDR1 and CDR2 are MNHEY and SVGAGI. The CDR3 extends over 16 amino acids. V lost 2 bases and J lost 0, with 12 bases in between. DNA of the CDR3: TGTGCCAGCAGTTACCGGGGCCCCTCTAGCACAGATACGCAGTATTTT. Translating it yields CASSYRGPSSTDTQYF.

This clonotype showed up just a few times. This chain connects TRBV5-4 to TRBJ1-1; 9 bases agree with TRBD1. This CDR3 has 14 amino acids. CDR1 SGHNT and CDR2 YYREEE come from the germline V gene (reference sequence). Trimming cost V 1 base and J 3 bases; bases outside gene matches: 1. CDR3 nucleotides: TGTGCCAGCAGCTTGAACAGGGGGCACACTGAAGCTTTCTTT. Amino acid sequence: CASSLNRGHTEAFF.

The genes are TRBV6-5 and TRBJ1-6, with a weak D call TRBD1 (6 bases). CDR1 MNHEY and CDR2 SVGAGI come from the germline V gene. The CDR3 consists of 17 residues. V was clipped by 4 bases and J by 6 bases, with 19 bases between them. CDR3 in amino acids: CASSLVKGGARNSPLHF. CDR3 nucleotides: TGTGCCAGCAGTTTGGTCAAAGGGGGGGCGCGTAATTCACCCCTCCACTTT.

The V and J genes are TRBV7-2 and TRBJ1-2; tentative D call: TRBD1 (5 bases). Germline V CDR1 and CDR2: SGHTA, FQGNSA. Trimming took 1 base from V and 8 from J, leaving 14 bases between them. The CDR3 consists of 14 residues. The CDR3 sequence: CASSLEWSGGGYTF. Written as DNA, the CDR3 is TGTGCCAGCAGCTTAGAATGGTCTGGGGGAGGCTACACCTTC.

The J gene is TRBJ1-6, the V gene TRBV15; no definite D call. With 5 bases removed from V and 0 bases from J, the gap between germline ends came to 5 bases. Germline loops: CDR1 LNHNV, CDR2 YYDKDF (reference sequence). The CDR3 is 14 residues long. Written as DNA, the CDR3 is TGTGCCACCAGCGGCAGCTCCTATAATTCACCCCTCCACTTT. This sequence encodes CATSGSSYNSPLHF.

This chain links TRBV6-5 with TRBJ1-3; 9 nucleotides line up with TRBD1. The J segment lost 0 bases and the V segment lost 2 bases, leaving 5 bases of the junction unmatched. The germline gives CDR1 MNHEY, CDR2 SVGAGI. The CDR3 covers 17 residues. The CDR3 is CASSYLRQGGSGNTIYF. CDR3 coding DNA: TGTGCCAGCAGTTACCTGAGACAGGGGGGCTCTGGAAACACCATATATTTT.

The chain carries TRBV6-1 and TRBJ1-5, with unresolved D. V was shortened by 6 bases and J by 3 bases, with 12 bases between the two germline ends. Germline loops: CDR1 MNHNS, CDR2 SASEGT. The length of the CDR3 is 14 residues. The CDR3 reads CASSQKPFNQPQHF. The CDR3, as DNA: TGTGCCAGCAGCCAAAAACCATTCAATCAGCCCCAGCATTTT.

The CDR3: CASSSLQNTEAFF. The CDR3 nucleotides are TGTGCCAGCAGTTCTTTACAGAACACTGAAGCTTTCTTT. V gene TRBV12-3 or TRBV12-4 combines with J gene TRBJ1-1, with unresolved D. The germline V and J ends were trimmed by 4 bases and 1 base, with 7 bases remaining between them. The CDR3 runs 13 residues.

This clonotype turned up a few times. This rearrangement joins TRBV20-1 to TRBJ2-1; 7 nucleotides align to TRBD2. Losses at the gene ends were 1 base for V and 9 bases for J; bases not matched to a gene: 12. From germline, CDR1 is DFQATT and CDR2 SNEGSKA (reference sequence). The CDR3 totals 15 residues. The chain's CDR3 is CSARGPGGTMGEQFF. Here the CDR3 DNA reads TGCAGTGCTAGAGGACCGGGGGGAACTATGGGTGAGCAGTTCTTC.

This CDR3 is CASSQGLQYGYTF. DNA for the CDR3: TGTGCCAGCAGCCAAGGTCTCCAATATGGCTACACCTTC. The chain couples TRBV14 to TRBJ1-2, with D hard to call. Germline V gene data show CDR1 as SGHDN and CDR2 as FVKESK. This CDR3 is built from 13 residues. Deletions cut 1 base from V and 5 bases from J, with 8 bases between.

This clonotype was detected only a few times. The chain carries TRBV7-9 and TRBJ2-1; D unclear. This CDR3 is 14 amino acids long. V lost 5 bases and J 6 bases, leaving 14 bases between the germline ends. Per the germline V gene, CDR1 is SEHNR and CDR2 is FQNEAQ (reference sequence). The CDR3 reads CASSPLALINEQFF. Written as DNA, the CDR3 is TGTGCCAGCAGCCCTCTCGCGCTGATCAATGAGCAGTTCTTC.

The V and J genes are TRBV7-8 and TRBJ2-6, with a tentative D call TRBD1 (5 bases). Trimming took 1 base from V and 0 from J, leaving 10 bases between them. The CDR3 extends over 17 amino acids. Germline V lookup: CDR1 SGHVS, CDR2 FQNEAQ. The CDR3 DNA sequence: TGTGCCAGCAGCTTAGTAGGGGTGAGCTCTGGGGCCAACGTCCTGACTTTC. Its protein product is CASSLVGVSSGANVLTF.

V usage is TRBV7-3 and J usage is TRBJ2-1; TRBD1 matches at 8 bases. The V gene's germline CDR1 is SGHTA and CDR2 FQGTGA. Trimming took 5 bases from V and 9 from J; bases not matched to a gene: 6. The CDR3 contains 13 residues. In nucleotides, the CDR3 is TGTGCCAGCAGCCCCGACAGGGGTGCTGAGCAGTTCTTC. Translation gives CASSPDRGAEQFF.

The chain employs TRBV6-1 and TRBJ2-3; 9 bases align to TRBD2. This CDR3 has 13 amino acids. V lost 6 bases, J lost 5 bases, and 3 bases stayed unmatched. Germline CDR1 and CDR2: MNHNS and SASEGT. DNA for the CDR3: TGTGCCAGCAGCAAGACTAGCGGAGATACGCAGTATTTT. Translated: CASSKTSGDTQYF.

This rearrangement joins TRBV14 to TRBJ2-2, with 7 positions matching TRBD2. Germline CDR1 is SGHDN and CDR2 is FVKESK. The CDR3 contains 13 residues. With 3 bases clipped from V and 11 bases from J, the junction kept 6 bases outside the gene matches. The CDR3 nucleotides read TGTGCCAGCAGCCAGACTAGCCTCGGTGAGCTGTTTTTT. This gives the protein CASSQTSLGELFF.

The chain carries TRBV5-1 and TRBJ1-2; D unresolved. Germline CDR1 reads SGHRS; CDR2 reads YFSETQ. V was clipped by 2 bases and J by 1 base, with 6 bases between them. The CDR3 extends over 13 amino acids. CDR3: CASSFTINYGYTF. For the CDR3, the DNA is TGCGCCAGCAGCTTTACGATTAACTATGGCTACACCTTC.

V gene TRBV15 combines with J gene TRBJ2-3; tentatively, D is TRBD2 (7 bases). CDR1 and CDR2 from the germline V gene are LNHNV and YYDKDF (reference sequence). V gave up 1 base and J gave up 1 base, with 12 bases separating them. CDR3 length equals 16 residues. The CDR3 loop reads CATSRVGGLGTDTQYF. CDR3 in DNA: TGTGCCACCAGCAGAGTGGGGGGGCTGGGCACAGATACGCAGTATTTT.

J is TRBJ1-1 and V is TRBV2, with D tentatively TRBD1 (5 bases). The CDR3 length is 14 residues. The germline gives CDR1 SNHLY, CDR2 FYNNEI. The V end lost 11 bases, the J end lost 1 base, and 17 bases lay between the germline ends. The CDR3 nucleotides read TGTGCCGTAGGAAGGGGAAGCAGGAACACTGAAGCTTTCTTT. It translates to CAVGRGSRNTEAFF.

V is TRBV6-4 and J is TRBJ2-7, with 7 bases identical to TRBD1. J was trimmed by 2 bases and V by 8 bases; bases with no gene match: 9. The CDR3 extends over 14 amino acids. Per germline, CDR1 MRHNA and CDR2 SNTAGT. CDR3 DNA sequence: TGTGCCAGCTGGGGGACAGAAGATCCCTACGAGCAGTACTTC. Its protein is CASWGTEDPYEQYF.

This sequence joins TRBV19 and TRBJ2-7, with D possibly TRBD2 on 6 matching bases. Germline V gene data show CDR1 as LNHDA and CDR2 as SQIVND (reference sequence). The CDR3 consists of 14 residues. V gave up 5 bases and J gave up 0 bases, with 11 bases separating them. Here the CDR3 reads CASSPMRDSYEQYF. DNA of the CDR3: TGTGCCAGTAGTCCCATGCGGGACTCCTACGAGCAGTACTTC. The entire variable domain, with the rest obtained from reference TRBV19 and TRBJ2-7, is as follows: DGGITQSPKYLFRKEGQNVTLSCEQNLNHDAMYWYRQDPGQGLRLIYYSQIVNDFQKGDIAEGYSVSREKKESFPLTVTSAQKNPTAFYLCASSPMRDSYEQYFGPGTRLTVT.

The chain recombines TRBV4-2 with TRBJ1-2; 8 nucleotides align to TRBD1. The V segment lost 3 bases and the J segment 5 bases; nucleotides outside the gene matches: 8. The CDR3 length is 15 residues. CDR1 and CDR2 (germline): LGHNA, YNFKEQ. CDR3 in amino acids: CASSQDRVGEYGYTF. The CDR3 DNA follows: TGTGCCAGCAGCCAGGACAGGGTGGGGGAATATGGCTACACCTTC.

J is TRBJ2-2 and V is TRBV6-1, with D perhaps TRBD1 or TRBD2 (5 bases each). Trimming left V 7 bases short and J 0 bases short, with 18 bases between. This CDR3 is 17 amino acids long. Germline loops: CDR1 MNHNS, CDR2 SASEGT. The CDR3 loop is CASNPGRRGPNTGELFF. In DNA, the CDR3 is TGTGCCAGCAACCCAGGACGTCGGGGCCCGAACACCGGGGAGCTGTTTTTT.

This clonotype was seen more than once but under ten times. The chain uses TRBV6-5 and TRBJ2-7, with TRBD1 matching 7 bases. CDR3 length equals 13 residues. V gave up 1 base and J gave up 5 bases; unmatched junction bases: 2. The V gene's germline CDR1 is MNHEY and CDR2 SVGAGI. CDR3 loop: CASSYYRGDEQYF. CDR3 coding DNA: TGTGCCAGCAGTTACTACAGGGGAGACGAGCAGTACTTC.

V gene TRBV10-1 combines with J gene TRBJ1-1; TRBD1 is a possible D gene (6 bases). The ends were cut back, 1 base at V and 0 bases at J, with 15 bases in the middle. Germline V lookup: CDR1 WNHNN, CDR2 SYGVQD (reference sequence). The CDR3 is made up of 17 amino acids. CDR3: CASSEWGQTGVNTEAFF. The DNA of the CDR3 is TGCGCCAGCAGTGAGTGGGGACAAACCGGTGTGAACACTGAAGCTTTCTTT.

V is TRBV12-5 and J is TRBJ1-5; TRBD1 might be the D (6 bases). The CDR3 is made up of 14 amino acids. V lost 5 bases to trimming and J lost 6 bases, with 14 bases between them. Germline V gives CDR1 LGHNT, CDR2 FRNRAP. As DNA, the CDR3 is TGTGCTAGTGGTGCTCAGGGGATGGGTCAGCCCCAGCATTTT. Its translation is CASGAQGMGQPQHF.

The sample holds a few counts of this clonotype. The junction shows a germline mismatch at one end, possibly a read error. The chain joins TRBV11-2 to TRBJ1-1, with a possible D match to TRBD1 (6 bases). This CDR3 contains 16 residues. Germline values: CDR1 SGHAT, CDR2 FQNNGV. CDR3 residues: CASNLRVGGRISEAFF. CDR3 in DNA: TGTGCCAGCAACTTACGGGTTGGGGGGCGCATATCCGAAGCTTTCTTT. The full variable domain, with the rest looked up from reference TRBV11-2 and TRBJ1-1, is EAGVAQSPRYKIIEKRQSVAFWCNPISGHATLYWYQQILGQGPKLLIQFQNNGVVDDSQLPKDRFSAERLKGVDSTLKIQPAKLEDSAVYLCASNLRVGGRISEAFFGQGTRLTVV.

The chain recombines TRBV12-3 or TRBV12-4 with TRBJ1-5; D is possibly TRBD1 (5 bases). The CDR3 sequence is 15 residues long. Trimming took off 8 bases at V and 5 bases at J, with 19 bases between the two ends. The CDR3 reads CASSTAGNNYQPQHF. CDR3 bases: TGTGCCAGCTCAACGGCAGGGAATAACTATCAGCCCCAGCATTTT.

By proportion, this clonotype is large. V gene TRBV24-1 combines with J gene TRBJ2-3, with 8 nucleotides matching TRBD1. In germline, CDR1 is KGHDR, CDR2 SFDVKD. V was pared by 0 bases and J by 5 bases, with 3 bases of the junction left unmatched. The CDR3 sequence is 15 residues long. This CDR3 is CATSDLRTGGDTQYF. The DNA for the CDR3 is TGTGCCACCAGTGATTTGAGAACAGGGGGAGATACGCAGTATTTT.